The present T cell receptor beta chain was sequenced within a study of cytomegalovirus exposure and HLA in healthy donors. General study results and limits: Analyses of presence/absence relied on an assumption of roughly uniform sequencing depth across donors. Sequences of the TCR beta chain were said to predict the HLA-A and HLA-B alleles of most subjects accurately. Most CMV-associated TCR beta chains were later found to appear HLA-restricted.

Remarks on this clone: Its cognate antigen is unknown.

The CDR3 is made up of 13 amino acids. Germline CDR1 is ENHRY and CDR2 is SYGVKD. V lost 0 bases and J 7 bases, leaving 7 bases between the germline ends. A multiplex PCR was run with 60 Vbeta primers and 13 Jbeta primers. Per the authors' pipeline: The count from a later analysis was some 81 million unique TCR beta chains, about 9.9 million of them shared. Produced via immunoSEQ multiplex PCR; TCRdb's table is partial and in-frame only. The D gene and trimming were derived from the DNA, and the V and J assignments and clone size from that table. The sample contains about 140,000 clones, 70% to 85% of which appear only once.

The V and J genes are TRBV10-3 and TRBJ1-5; D is unclear. The receptor was isolated from a man aged 25-40 years in good health and CMV-seropositive. The material sequenced was PBMCs. For the CDR3, the DNA is TGTGCCATCAGTGAGTCACCAGAACAGCCCCAGCATTTT. It yields the protein CAISESPEQPQHF.